Sequencing of this TCR beta chain was carried out in a study of shared clonotypes between healthy human individuals (TCRdb year 2020). About the investigation overall: A couple of women and three men aged 18 to 49 years were included in the cohort. Different laboratories and diverse techniques were used to prepare libraries and sequence TCR repertoires, to increase sequencing depth and limit assay-specific biases. For each donor, CD4 naive and CD4 memory were each given three plates, CD8 naive was given two plates, and CD8 memory was given one plate. Blood TCR repertoires of roughly five healthy adults were deeply sequenced to estimate repertoire size and the extent of clonotype sharing between individuals. Per donor, leukapheresis produced somewhere between about 0.9 and 9 billion PBMCs. What the work shows at the level of the full study, not this receptor alone: Sampling was restricted to blood, and TCR repertoires in tissues likely differ from the TCR repertoires found in blood. Compared with non-shared clonotypes, clonotypes shared by all four sorted-subset donors had higher generation probabilities. Naive subsets generally had larger estimated clonotype richness than memory subsets did. The small number of donors limited the genetic and exposure-history diversity represented. When a handful of donors were compared, the shared fraction of clonotypes was approximately 5% for naive CD4, around 4% for naive CD8, 2% to 2.5% for memory CD4, and 0.35% to 0.4% for memory CD8. Even with the large sequencing depth, rarefaction of the sorted-subset datasets indicated that sequencing was incomplete. Based on pairwise subsampling, the degree of clonotype sharing among donors was expected to be affected by sequencing depth.

CD8 naive samples consisted of CD45RO-negative cells that were positively selected for CCR7, yielding a CD45RA+CCR7+ population without TemRA cells. The donors were healthy, HIV-negative adults who had no recently reported acute infections or vaccinations. Every donor was a Caucasian adult living in Nashville, Tennessee, USA. Blood was obtained by leukapheresis, after which PBMCs were separated by Ficoll-Histopaque density gradient centrifugation and cryopreserved in liquid nitrogen vapor phase. Purity and quantity of every magnetically sorted T cell population were checked by analytical flow cytometry. Genomic DNA was isolated from every sorted fraction and measured by UV absorbance on a Nanodrop 2000c. CDR1 and CDR2 (MNHEY, SVGAGI) derive from the germline V gene. V lost 4 bases and J lost 3 bases, and the count of bases not matched to a germline gene is 4. The CDR3 starts with the cysteine, ends with the phenylalanine, and has 14 residues. Left in the record is the CDR3 DNA by itself, 42 bases read in frame from the first base.

A note on this clone: Its antigen is unknown. No base quality information exists; no much larger clone differs at one position.

Using the deep immunoSEQ assay, multiplex PCR amplified TCR CDR3 regions from genomic DNA. For each cell subset, the extracted genomic DNA was distributed evenly across all wells of several immunoSEQ 96-well plates, and each plate served as one replicate. For sorted subsets, each replicate PCR was loaded with around 220 ng genomic DNA, equivalent to about 30,000 T cell genomes. Purified libraries were quantified with a Qubit 3.0 fluorometer, sized on a Bioanalyzer 2100, and re-quantified with the KAPA Library Quantification kit. Every immunoSEQ 96-well plate was sequenced on a separate single-read 150-cycle Illumina NextSeq 550 flow cell. For the original study's pipeline: Because only junctional sequences without quality scores were contained in the immunoSEQ output, filtering matching that applied to full-length reads could not be performed. To assign V/J genes and CDR3, sequences were annotated using PyIR, a Python wrapper for IgBLAST v1.9, with IMGT germline references. Reads were removed for weak V/J assignments (E-value above 1e-6), missing CDR3, stop codons, out-of-frame junctions, or ambiguous translated residues. A V3J clonotype was defined by an identical inferred V gene, J gene, and CDR3 amino acid sequence. Percentage overlap between repertoires was computed as shared unique clonotypes divided by the size of the smaller repertoire. Three approaches were used to assess repertoire richness: RTK rarefaction, the Chao1 estimator, and Recon v2.1 estimates of unobserved clonotypes. For all TCRbeta clonotypes obtained by the gDNA method from a handful of donors, generation probabilities were computed with OLGA. TCRdb stores this immuneACCESS table with in-frame sequences only. Part of the clones is absent; in the studies checked, under half of the shortfall reflects unresolved V genes, and no reason is known for the rest. V, J and clone size were drawn from that table, and D and trimming were deduced from the DNA. The table for this sample lists around 2,000,000 clones; just under 95% of them were counted only once. In total, the top ten clones hold roughly 1.2% of the sample.

The V gene is TRBV6-5 and the J gene is TRBJ1-1; the junction holds 8 bases that match TRBD1. This clonotype originated in a man between 18 and 29 years old in good health. The sequencing sample was made of naive CD8+ T cells sorted from blood. Per the publication, the cell subset or site label means: CD45RA+CCR7+. Here the CDR3 is given as CASSLPTGDTEAFF. The DNA sequence follows: TGTGCCAGCAGTTTACCGACAGGGGACACTGAAGCTTTCTTT.